The present TCR beta chain was sequenced within a study of cytomegalovirus exposure and HLA in healthy donors. Study information: In a previous analysis, nearly 120 million unique TCR beta sequences were found from about 190 million T cells. Under 85% of 398 genotyped donors fell in the Caucasian-associated ancestry cluster. Study observations and caveats: The productive fraction for most TCR beta V segments was about 87% or about 30% in an earlier analysis. It was reported that TCR beta sequences correctly inferred the HLA-A and HLA-B alleles for most subjects.

The primer mix had 60 Vbeta and 13 Jbeta primers. The method was immunoSEQ multiplex PCR; TCRdb's version includes in-frame clones alone and lacks a portion of them. This repertoire shows 100,000 to 150,000 clones, 72% found once; its top ten account for under 5.5%. CDR1 MNHNS and CDR2 SASEGT come from the germline V gene. The CDR3 runs to 15 residues. J was trimmed by 7 bases and V by 1 base; bases with no gene match: 7. This clone occurred many times. Antigen unknown. This chain links TRBV6-1 with TRBJ1-1; 9 nucleotides match TRBD1. The clonotype comes from a man over 45 in good health and CMV-seropositive. Material: PBMCs. CDR3 coding DNA: TGTGCCAGCAGTGAAGGTTATGGGACAGGGTTTGAAGCTTTCTTT. Protein: CASSEGYGTGFEAFF.